There are many counts of the clone carrying this T cell receptor beta chain. Its antigen is not known. Both TRBC1 and TRBC2 were covered by a beta constant-region primer of two equimolar oligonucleotides. Ligated cDNA was amplified by four rounds of PCR with nested alpha and beta constant-region primers and SP2. An oligonucleotide with the SP2 primer and a 12-nucleotide UMI was ligated to the cDNA 3' end. MiXCR, run by TCRdb on the UMI-ligation and nested PCR reads, gives a single entry per CDR3 protein. Here the sample spans roughly 100,000 distinct CDR3 sequences, about 14% being singletons. This CDR3 comprises 14 residues. CDR1 and CDR2 from the germline V gene are MNHNS and SASEGT. V lost 6 bases to trimming and J lost 1 base, with 12 bases between them. This sample is part of a study of naive and memory T cell subsets. General observations from the study: A few larger clonotypes appeared in naive repertoires, especially CD8, possibly memory cells re-expressing CD45RA. In naive cells, over 90% of TCR sequences were seen only once. In CD4 and CD8 cells, diversity dropped from naive through EMRA.

The V call is TRBV6-1, the J call TRBJ1-1; D remains ambiguous. The source of this sequence is a human donor in good health. The sequencing sample was made of naive CD8+ T cells from blood. The CDR3 protein is CASSHVISNTEAFF. The CDR3 nucleotides read TGTGCCAGCAGCCACGTAATCTCGAACACTGAAGCTTTCTTT.